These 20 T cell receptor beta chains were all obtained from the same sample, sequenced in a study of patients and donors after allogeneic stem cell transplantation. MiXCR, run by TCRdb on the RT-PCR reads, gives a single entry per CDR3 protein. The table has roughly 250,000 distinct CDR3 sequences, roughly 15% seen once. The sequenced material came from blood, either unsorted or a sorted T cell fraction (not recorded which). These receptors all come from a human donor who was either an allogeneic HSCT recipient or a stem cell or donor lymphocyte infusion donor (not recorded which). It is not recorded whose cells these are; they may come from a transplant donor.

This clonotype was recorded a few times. The CDR3 DNA follows: TGTGCCAGCAGCTTAGGGCCAGCGAGCTCCTACAATGAGCAGTTCTTC. This sequence encodes CASSLGPASSYNEQFF. This chain uses TRBV7-6 with TRBJ2-1, with unresolved D. CDR1 and CDR2 from the germline V gene are SGHVS and FNYEAQ. V lost 1 base and J 0 bases, leaving 10 bases between the germline ends. The CDR3 has 16 amino acids.

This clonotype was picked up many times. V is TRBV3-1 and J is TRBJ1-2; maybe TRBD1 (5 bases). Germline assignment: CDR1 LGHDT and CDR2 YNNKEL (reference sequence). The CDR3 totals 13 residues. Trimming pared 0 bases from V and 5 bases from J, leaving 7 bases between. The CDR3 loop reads CASSQDEGYGYTF. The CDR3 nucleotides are TGTGCCAGCAGCCAAGACGAGGGGTATGGCTACACCTTC.

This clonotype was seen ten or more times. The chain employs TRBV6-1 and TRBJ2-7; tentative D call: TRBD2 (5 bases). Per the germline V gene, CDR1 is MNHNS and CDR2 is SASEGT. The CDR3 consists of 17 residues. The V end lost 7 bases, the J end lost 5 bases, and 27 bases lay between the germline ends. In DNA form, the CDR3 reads TGTGCCAGCACCCCGCTTCTCGGGGTAAGATTTAGGAACGAGCAGTACTTC. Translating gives CASTPLLGVRFRNEQYF.

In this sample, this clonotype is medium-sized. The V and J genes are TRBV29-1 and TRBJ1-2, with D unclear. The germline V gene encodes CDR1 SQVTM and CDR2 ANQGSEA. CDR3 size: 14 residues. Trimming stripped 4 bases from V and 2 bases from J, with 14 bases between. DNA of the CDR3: TGCAGCGTTGGTAATAGTGACGGAAACTATGGCTACACCTTC. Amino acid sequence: CSVGNSDGNYGYTF. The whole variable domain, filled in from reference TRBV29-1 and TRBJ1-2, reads SAVISQKPSRDICQRGTSLTIQCQVDSQVTMMFWYRQQPGQSLTLIATANQGSEATYESGFVIDKFPISRPNLTFSTLTVSNMSPEDSSIYLCSVGNSDGNYGYTFGSGTRLTVV.

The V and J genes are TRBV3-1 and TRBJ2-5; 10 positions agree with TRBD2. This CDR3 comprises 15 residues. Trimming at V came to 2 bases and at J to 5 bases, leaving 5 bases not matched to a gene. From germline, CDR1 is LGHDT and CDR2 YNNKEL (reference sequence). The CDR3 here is CASSQIAGGGETQYF. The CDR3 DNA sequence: TGTGCCAGCAGCCAAATAGCGGGAGGAGGGGAGACCCAGTACTTC.

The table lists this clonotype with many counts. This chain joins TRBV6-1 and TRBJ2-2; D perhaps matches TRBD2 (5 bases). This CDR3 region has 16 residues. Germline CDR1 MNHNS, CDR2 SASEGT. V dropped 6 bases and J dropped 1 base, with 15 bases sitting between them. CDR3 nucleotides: TGTGCCAGCAGGTCCGGAGGAAGAGTGAACACCGGGGAGCTGTTTTTT. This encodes CASRSGGRVNTGELFF.

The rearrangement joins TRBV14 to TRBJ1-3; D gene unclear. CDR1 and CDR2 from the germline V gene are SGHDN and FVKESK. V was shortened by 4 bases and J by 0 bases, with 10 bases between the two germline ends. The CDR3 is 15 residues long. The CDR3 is CASSRTPVSGNTIYF. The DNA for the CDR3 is TGTGCCAGCAGCCGTACACCAGTCTCTGGAAACACCATATATTTT.

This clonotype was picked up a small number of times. The CDR3 loop is CSASDPGARTVSYNEQFF. The CDR3 region has the DNA TGCAGTGCTAGCGATCCCGGGGCCCGTACCGTCTCCTACAATGAGCAGTTCTTC. The chain has TRBV20-1 and TRBJ2-1; D tentatively fits TRBD1 or TRBD2 (5 bases each). The ends were cut back, 3 bases at V and 0 bases at J, with 21 bases in the middle. The CDR3 loop spans 18 amino acids. In germline, CDR1 is DFQATT, CDR2 SNEGSKA (reference sequence).

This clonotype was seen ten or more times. The CDR3 spells CAILASYTF. CDR3 DNA: TGTGCCATCTTGGCTAGCTACACCTTC. The J gene is TRBJ2-1, the V gene TRBV10-3; D ambiguous. Gene TRBJ1-2 matches the end of the DNA better, so the J call may be wrong. The CDR3 length is 9 residues. Germline CDR1 ENHRY, CDR2 SYGVKD.

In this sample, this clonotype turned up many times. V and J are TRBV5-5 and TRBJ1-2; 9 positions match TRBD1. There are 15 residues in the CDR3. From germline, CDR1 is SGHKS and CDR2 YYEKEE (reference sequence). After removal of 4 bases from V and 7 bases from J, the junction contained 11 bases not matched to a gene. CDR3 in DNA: TGTGCCAGCAGCCCCCACCCCACAGGGGGCCGTGGCTACACCTTC. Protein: CASSPHPTGGRGYTF.

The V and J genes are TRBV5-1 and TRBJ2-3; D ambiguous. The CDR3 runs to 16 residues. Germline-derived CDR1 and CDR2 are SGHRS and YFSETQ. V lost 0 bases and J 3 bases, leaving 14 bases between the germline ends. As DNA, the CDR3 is TGCGCCAGCAGCTTGGGTTCCAGCTTTGTTACAGATACGCAGTATTTT. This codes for CASSLGSSFVTDTQYF.

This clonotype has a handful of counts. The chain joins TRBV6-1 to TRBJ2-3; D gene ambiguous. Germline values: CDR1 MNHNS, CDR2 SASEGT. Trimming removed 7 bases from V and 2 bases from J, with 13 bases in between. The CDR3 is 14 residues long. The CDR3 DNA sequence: TGTGCCAGCAAGTCCGGGCAGCTCACAGATACGCAGTATTTT. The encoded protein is CASKSGQLTDTQYF.

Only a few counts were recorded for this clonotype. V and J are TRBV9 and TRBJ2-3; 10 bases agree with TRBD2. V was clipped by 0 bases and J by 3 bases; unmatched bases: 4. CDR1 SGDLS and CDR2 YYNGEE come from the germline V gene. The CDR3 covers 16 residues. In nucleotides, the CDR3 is TGTGCCAGCAGCGTAGGAGCGGGGGGGCAGACAGATACGCAGTATTTT. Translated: CASSVGAGGQTDTQYF.

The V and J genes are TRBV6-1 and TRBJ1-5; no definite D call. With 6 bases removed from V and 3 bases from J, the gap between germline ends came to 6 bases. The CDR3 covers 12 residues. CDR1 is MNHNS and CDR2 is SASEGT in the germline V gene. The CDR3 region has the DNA TGTGCCAGCAGGGATCTCAATCAGCCCCAGCATTTT. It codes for CASRDLNQPQHF.

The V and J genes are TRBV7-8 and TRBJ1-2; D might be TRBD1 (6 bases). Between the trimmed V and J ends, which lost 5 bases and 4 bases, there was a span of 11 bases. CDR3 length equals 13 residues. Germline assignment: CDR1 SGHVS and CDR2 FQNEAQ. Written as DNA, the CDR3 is TGTGCCAGCAGCCGGGAACAGGGCTATGGCTACACCTTC. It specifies CASSREQGYGYTF.

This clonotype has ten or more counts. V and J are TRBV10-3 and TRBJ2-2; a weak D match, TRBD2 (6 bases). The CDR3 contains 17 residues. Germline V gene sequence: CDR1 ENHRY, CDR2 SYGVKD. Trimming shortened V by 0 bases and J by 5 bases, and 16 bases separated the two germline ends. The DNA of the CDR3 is TGTGCCATCAGTGAGTCGACGGGGGTACGGAGGACCGGGGAGCTGTTTTTT. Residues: CAISESTGVRRTGELFF.

The chain's CDR3 is CASSSRQGSNEQYF. The DNA of the CDR3 is TGTGCCAGCAGCTCGAGACAGGGATCCAACGAGCAGTACTTC. V usage is TRBV7-2 and J usage is TRBJ2-7; the match to TRBD1 covers 7 bases. V gave up 4 bases and J gave up 5 bases; unmatched junction bases: 8. The CDR3 totals 14 residues. Germline CDR1 is SGHTA and CDR2 is FQGNSA.

This chain's CDR3 is CATSAPTGYSFEQFF. DNA of the CDR3: TGTGCCACCAGTGCTCCGACAGGGTATTCTTTTGAGCAGTTCTTC. This sequence joins TRBV24-1 and TRBJ2-1; 7 bases are a match to TRBD1. CDR1 is KGHDR and CDR2 is SFDVKD in the germline V gene. V lost 5 bases and J lost 9; bases outside the gene matches: 12. The length of the CDR3 is 15 residues.

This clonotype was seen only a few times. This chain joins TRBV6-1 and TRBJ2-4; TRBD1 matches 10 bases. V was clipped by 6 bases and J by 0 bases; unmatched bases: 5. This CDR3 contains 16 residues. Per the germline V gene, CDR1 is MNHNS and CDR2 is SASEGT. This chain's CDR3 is CASRHGTGVAKNIQYF. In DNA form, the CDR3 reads TGTGCCAGCAGGCACGGGACAGGGGTAGCCAAAAACATTCAGTACTTC.

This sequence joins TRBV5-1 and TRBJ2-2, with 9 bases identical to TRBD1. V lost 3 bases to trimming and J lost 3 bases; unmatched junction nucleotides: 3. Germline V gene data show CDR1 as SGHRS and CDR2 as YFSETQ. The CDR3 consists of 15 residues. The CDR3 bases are TGCGCCAGCAGCTACAGGGGGCAAGACACCGGGGAGCTGTTTTTT. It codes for CASSYRGQDTGELFF.